These 29 T cell receptor beta chains share one sample of origin, sequenced in a study of T cells in Graves' hyperthyroidism and ophthalmopathy. Amplified TCR beta CDR3 regions came from RNA transcripts. Using the HTBI primer set, a first-round RT-PCR was run on the TCR CDR3. A single record per CDR3 protein comes from TCRdb applying MiXCR to the multiplex PCR reads. Among around 340,000 distinct CDR3 sequences listed, 17% were seen once. The sample consisted of blood. Receptor source: a young woman with Graves' hyperthyroidism that later progressed to Graves' ophthalmopathy.

The sample holds a few counts of this clonotype. The gene calls are TRBV4-1 and TRBJ2-5; D remains unclear. This CDR3 has 13 residues. The V end lost 0 bases, the J end lost 12 bases, and 14 bases lay between the germline ends. CDR1 MGHRA and CDR2 YSYEKL come from the germline V gene. The DNA of the CDR3 is TGCGCCAGCAGCCAAGAAACGATGGTTATAAAGTACTTC. Translated, it gives CASSQETMVIKYF.

The V and J genes are TRBV19 and TRBJ1-4; D remains ambiguous. V was trimmed by 7 bases and J by 8 bases, leaving 14 bases between them. Germline assignment: CDR1 LNHDA and CDR2 SQIVND (reference sequence). The CDR3 contains 13 residues. The CDR3 region has the DNA TGTGCCAGTAAAGCAGGTTCGCGGGAAAAACTGTTTTTT. Its protein is CASKAGSREKLFF.

This clonotype was counted a few times. This chain connects TRBV15 to TRBJ1-2; tentative D call: TRBD1 (5 bases). V lost 5 bases and J lost 8, with 21 bases in between. The germline V gene encodes CDR1 LNHNV and CDR2 YYDKDF (reference sequence). CDR3 length: 15 amino acids. The CDR3 is CATSETYRDRGGYTF. The CDR3 DNA reads as TGTGCCACCAGCGAAACCTACCGGGACCGGGGGGGCTACACCTTC.

The table lists this clonotype with many counts. The V and J genes are TRBV5-1 and TRBJ2-1, with 9 positions matching TRBD2. The CDR3 totals 16 residues. Germline V gene lookup returns CDR1 SGHRS and CDR2 YFSETQ. The V segment lost 0 bases and the J segment 5 bases; nucleotides outside the gene matches: 6. Here the CDR3 reads CASSLVIAGENNEQFF. CDR3 bases: TGCGCCAGCAGCTTGGTGATAGCGGGAGAAAACAATGAGCAGTTCTTC.

In this sample, this clonotype turned up a few times. The chain links TRBV7-9 to TRBJ1-2; D is unresolved. The CDR3 extends over 12 amino acids. Deletions cut 4 bases from V and 6 bases from J, with 9 bases between. The V gene's germline CDR1 is SEHNR and CDR2 FQNEAQ (reference sequence). CDR3 protein: CASSSTVHGYTF. DNA of the CDR3: TGTGCCAGCAGCTCTACGGTACATGGCTACACCTTC.

The table lists this clonotype with a few counts. The gene calls are TRBV7-9 and TRBJ2-1; TRBD2 matches 9 bases. The ends lost 6 bases at V and 0 bases at J; junction bases unmatched: 9. Germline loops: CDR1 SEHNR, CDR2 FQNEAQ (reference sequence). The CDR3 extends over 17 amino acids. The CDR3 loop is CASSPPSGMSSYNEQFF. CDR3 coding DNA: TGTGCCAGCAGTCCACCTAGCGGGATGAGCTCCTACAATGAGCAGTTCTTC.

In this sample, this clonotype turned up a few times. In DNA form, the CDR3 reads TGTGCCAGCAGTTTCACAGGGTTAGGGGGGCCTAATCAGCCCCAGCATTTT. This encodes CASSFTGLGGPNQPQHF. The chain joins TRBV27 to TRBJ1-5, with D tentatively TRBD1 (6 bases). V was pared by 3 bases and J by 4 bases, with 19 bases between. The CDR3 contains 17 residues. Germline CDR1 is MNHEY and CDR2 is SMNVEV (reference sequence).

This clonotype showed up many times. The chain is built from TRBV5-5 and TRBJ1-1; D is possibly TRBD1 (5 bases). Germline CDR1 reads SGHKS; CDR2 reads YYEKEE (reference sequence). The CDR3 sequence is 16 residues long. The V end lost 3 bases, the J end lost 0 bases, and 15 bases lay between the germline ends. CDR3 nucleotide sequence: TGTGCCAGCAGCTCGTTGGAGCGGGGGTTGAACACTGAAGCTTTCTTT. Amino acids: CASSSLERGLNTEAFF.

The table lists this clonotype with many counts. V usage is TRBV2 and J usage is TRBJ2-7; a possible D gene is TRBD2 (6 bases). The CDR3 is 14 amino acids. In germline, CDR1 is SNHLY, CDR2 FYNNEI. Trimming removed 3 bases from V and 0 bases from J, with 9 bases in between. In nucleotides, the CDR3 is TGTGCCAGCAGTGAGTCGGGGGACTCCTACGAGCAGTACTTC. Translation gives CASSESGDSYEQYF.

This clonotype appeared many times. This sequence joins TRBV20-1 and TRBJ2-2; unclear D gene. The CDR3 spans 16 residues. The ends were cut back, 0 bases at V and 2 bases at J, with 13 bases in the middle. CDR1 is DFQATT, CDR2 SNEGSKA, per germline (reference sequence). This CDR3 reads CSARDRETFNTGELFF. The CDR3 DNA sequence: TGCAGTGCTAGAGATCGAGAGACCTTTAACACCGGGGAGCTGTTTTTT.

The table lists this clonotype with many counts. The chain employs TRBV27 and TRBJ2-2; D may correspond to TRBD1 or TRBD2 (5 bases each). The CDR3 length is 15 residues. V shed 4 bases and J shed 7 bases, with 16 bases lying between them. Germline CDR1 MNHEY, CDR2 SMNVEV (reference sequence). The CDR3 region has the DNA TGTGCCAGCAGTTCGGTGGCAGGGAGTGGCGGGGAGCTGTTTTTT. Protein product: CASSSVAGSGGELFF.

On this clonotype itself: One end of the junction varies from germline; a read error may be responsible. The chain couples TRBV7-2 to TRBJ2-2; 7 bases align to TRBD1. The CDR3 consists of 16 residues. Germline CDR1 SGHTA, CDR2 FQGNSA. The CDR3 bases are TGTGCCAGCAGCCATCCGACCGGGACAGCCACCGGGGAGCTGTCTTTT. Encoded protein: CASSHPTGTATGELSF.

In the case of this clonotype: This may come from a read error, since a much larger clone is one base off. The genes are TRBV20-1 and TRBJ2-3, with 8 bases that match TRBD2. The CDR3 sequence is 15 residues long. J lost 3 bases, V lost 3 bases, and 8 bases had no gene match. The germline CDR1 and CDR2 sequences are DFQATT and SNEGSKA (reference sequence). The CDR3 coding sequence is TGCAGTGCTAGTCCCAGCGGGAGTGGAACAGATACGCAGTATTTT. Translating gives CSASPSGSGTDTQYF.

This clonotype was observed many times. The V and J genes are TRBV28 and TRBJ1-5; 12 bases fit TRBD1. Trimming removed 2 bases from V and 6 bases from J; junction bases left unmatched: 11. CDR1 and CDR2 from the germline V gene are MDHEN and SYDVKM. The CDR3 is 18 residues long. CDR3 bases: TGTGCCAGCAGTTTAGAGGGCACCGGGACAGGGGGCTTTCAGCCCCAGCATTTT. Translated, it gives CASSLEGTGTGGFQPQHF.

The table lists this clonotype with many counts. The V gene is TRBV5-6, the J gene TRBJ2-2, with D perhaps given as TRBD1 or TRBD2 (7 bases each). V was cut by 3 bases and J by 11 bases, with 14 bases left in between. From germline, CDR1 is SGHDT and CDR2 YYEEEE. The CDR3 sequence is 13 residues long. The chain's CDR3 is CASSWEGAFELFF. CDR3 bases: TGTGCCAGCAGCTGGGAGGGGGCGTTCGAGCTGTTTTTT.

In this sample, this clonotype turned up many times. CDR3 loop: CASRPGTGDTEAFF. For the CDR3, the DNA is TGCGCCAGCAGACCCGGGACAGGGGACACTGAAGCTTTCTTT. The chain recombines TRBV4-1 with TRBJ1-1, with 10 bases fitting TRBD1. CDR3 length: 14 amino acids. With V trimmed by 6 bases and J by 3 bases, 4 bases remained unmatched. The germline gives CDR1 MGHRA, CDR2 YSYEKL.

J is TRBJ1-1 and V is TRBV5-4; D call uncertain. There are 14 residues in the CDR3. The V end lost 5 bases, the J end lost 0 bases, and 11 bases lay between the germline ends. In germline, CDR1 is SGHNT, CDR2 YYREEE (reference sequence). The CDR3 DNA is TGTGCCAGCAGTCCATTGGCAGTGAACACTGAAGCTTTCTTT. This sequence encodes CASSPLAVNTEAFF.

This clonotype was observed at least ten times. The chain couples TRBV30 to TRBJ1-5, with D maybe TRBD1 (5 bases). V was cut by 3 bases and J by 3 bases, with 15 bases left in between. The V gene's germline CDR1 is GTSNPN and CDR2 SVGIG (reference sequence). CDR3 length equals 15 residues. The CDR3 here is CAWRTTTETNQPQHF. The CDR3 DNA is TGTGCCTGGAGAACTACGACAGAGACCAATCAGCCCCAGCATTTT.

Comment on this clonotype: A much larger clone lies one base from this, so it may be a read error. The CDR3 DNA reads as TGTGCCAGCACCTATGGACAGGAAGAGACCCATTACTTC. Translation: CASTYGQEETHYF. The chain links TRBV7-9 to TRBJ2-5; 7 bases align to TRBD1. The CDR3 totals 13 residues. Germline lookup yields CDR1 SEHNR and CDR2 FQNEAQ (reference sequence). Together with reference TRBV7-9 and TRBJ2-5, the CDR3 gives the full variable domain: DTGVSQNPRHKITKRGQNVTFRCDPISEHNRLYWYRQTLGQGPEFLTYFQNEAQLEKSRLLSDRFSAERPKGSFSTLEIQRTEQGDSAMYLCASTYGQEETHYFGPGTRLLVL.

This clonotype was recorded at least ten times. The chain is built from TRBV6-5 and TRBJ1-5; no reliable D call. The CDR3 contains 14 residues. The ends were cut back, 0 bases at V and 4 bases at J, with 7 bases in the middle. Per the germline V gene, CDR1 is MNHEY and CDR2 is SVGAGI. CDR3 nucleotides: TGTGCCAGCAGTTACTCGGACGGGAATCAGCCCCAGCATTTT. The encoded protein is CASSYSDGNQPQHF.

This clonotype has a count of ten or more. The chain couples TRBV20-1 to TRBJ2-2; D might be TRBD2 (6 bases). The CDR3 has 16 amino acids. V lost 3 bases, J lost 0 bases, and 14 bases lay in between. Germline V gene lookup returns CDR1 DFQATT and CDR2 SNEGSKA (reference sequence). Here the CDR3 reads CSASSWGGANTGELFF. The CDR3 DNA reads as TGCAGTGCTAGCTCCTGGGGCGGGGCGAACACCGGGGAGCTGTTTTTT.

This clonotype was seen more than once but under ten times. This rearrangement joins TRBV28 to TRBJ2-1; D is unclear. The V gene lost 2 bases and the J gene lost 4 bases, with 12 bases spanning the gap. The CDR3 totals 15 residues. CDR1 and CDR2 (germline): MDHEN, SYDVKM. This CDR3 reads CASSLPANLYNEQFF. The CDR3, as DNA: TGTGCCAGCAGTTTACCGGCTAACTTATACAATGAGCAGTTCTTC.

At least ten counts were recorded for this clonotype. The chain has TRBV27 and TRBJ2-1, with D maybe TRBD2 (5 bases). V was clipped by 3 bases and J by 3 bases, with 12 bases between them. The CDR3 totals 15 residues. Germline CDR1 reads MNHEY; CDR2 reads SMNVEV (reference sequence). In DNA, the CDR3 is TGTGCCAGCAGTTTGAGCGGCTCTCACTACAATGAGCAGTTCTTC. As protein: CASSLSGSHYNEQFF.

In this sample, this clonotype turned up many times. V usage is TRBV28 and J usage is TRBJ1-1, with TRBD1 matching over 7 bases. CDR1 MDHEN and CDR2 SYDVKM come from the germline V gene. The CDR3 is made up of 12 amino acids. The J segment lost 7 bases and the V segment lost 2 bases, leaving 1 base of the junction unmatched. The chain's CDR3 is CASSLTGVEAFF. The CDR3 DNA follows: TGTGCCAGCAGTTTAACAGGGGTTGAAGCTTTCTTT.

In its sample, this clonotype was seen many times. The rearrangement joins TRBV6-1 to TRBJ2-7, with 7 bases aligning to TRBD1. Germline V CDR1 and CDR2: MNHNS, SASEGT. Trimming took 7 bases from V and 2 from J; bases not matched to a gene: 5. This CDR3 contains 13 residues. CDR3 residues: CASIATGAYEQYF. CDR3 bases: TGTGCCAGCATCGCCACAGGGGCCTACGAGCAGTACTTC.

This clonotype appeared a few times. The chain uses TRBV7-9 and TRBJ1-4; possibly TRBD1 for D (6 bases). The CDR3 length is 12 residues. CDR1 is SEHNR and CDR2 is FQNEAQ in the germline V gene (reference sequence). V was trimmed by 7 bases and J by 11 bases, leaving 14 bases between them. CDR3 sequence: CASTYAGDKLFF. In DNA form, the CDR3 reads TGTGCCAGCACGTATGCAGGGGATAAACTGTTTTTT.

The chain recombines TRBV7-9 with TRBJ2-3; 9 bases are a match to TRBD1. The germline gives CDR1 SEHNR, CDR2 FQNEAQ (reference sequence). The CDR3 loop spans 16 amino acids. The V segment lost 4 bases and the J segment 2 bases; nucleotides outside the gene matches: 7. The CDR3 DNA sequence: TGTGCCAGCAGCTATCCCGGGACAGGGCACACAGATACGCAGTATTTT. This encodes CASSYPGTGHTDTQYF.

V gene TRBV18 combines with J gene TRBJ2-5; D unresolved. V dropped 3 bases and J dropped 7 bases, with 12 bases sitting between them. Germline V gene lookup returns CDR1 KGHSH and CDR2 LQKENI. The CDR3 has 13 amino acids. The CDR3 loop is CASSPGDPGTQYF. The CDR3 nucleotides read TGTGCCAGCTCACCTGGAGACCCTGGGACCCAGTACTTC.

This clonotype was counted many times. This chain connects TRBV5-1 to TRBJ2-1; D is possibly TRBD2 (5 bases). Germline V gene sequence: CDR1 SGHRS, CDR2 YFSETQ. The CDR3 length is 13 residues. V was pared by 4 bases and J by 4 bases, with 9 bases between. The CDR3 sequence is CASSVDSYNEQFF. The CDR3, as DNA: TGCGCCAGCAGCGTGGACTCATACAATGAGCAGTTCTTC.